This T cell receptor beta chain comes out of a study of control samples from healthy donors and cancer patients. This clone was observed once. Deletions cut 2 bases from V and 2 bases from J, with 9 bases between. CDR1 is SGHDN, CDR2 FVKESK, per germline. This CDR3 is 14 amino acids long. The repertoire was sequenced with immunoSEQ multiplex PCR; TCRdb's copy has only in-frame clones and lacks some. The sample holds about 150,000 clones, approximately 94% seen once. Material: blood. The origin of this receptor is a man between 18 and 29 years old in good health. The chain links TRBV14 to TRBJ1-1, with D possibly TRBD1 on 6 matching bases. Here the CDR3 reads CASSQRGGNTEAFF. The CDR3 coding sequence is TGTGCCAGCAGCCAAAGAGGGGGAAACACTGAAGCTTTCTTT.